These T cell receptor beta chains were read from a single sample in a study of blood T cells in healthy people across ages. MiXCR was run by TCRdb on the 5' RACE reads, yielding one entry per CDR3 protein. The table has hundreds of thousands of distinct CDR3 sequences, 58% seen once. The sample consisted of blood. The receptor set was obtained from a man aged 25 to 40 in good health. The CDR3 runs from the conserved cysteine through the conserved F or W. The D gene is left open where the match is weak. Size is stated for part of the rows, as once, few or many counts, or as a class when the clone is expanded.

clone_size d_call j_call v_call cdr3_aa cdr3_nt
NA NA TRBJ1-2 TRBV21-1 CASSRYPGAGPNYGYTF TGTGCCAGCAGCAGGTACCCCGGCGCAGGACCTAACTATGGCTACACCTTC
NA NA TRBJ1-4 TRBV4-2 CASSQVGGRGEKLFF TGTGCCAGCAGCCAAGTGGGGGGAAGAGGTGAAAAACTGTTTTTT
NA NA TRBJ2-1 TRBV10-3 CAISESKYNEQFF TGTGCCATATCAGAGAGCAAATACAATGAGCAGTTCTTC
NA NA TRBJ2-7 TRBV5-5 CASSDYDSYEQYF TGTGCCAGCTCGGACTACGACTCCTACGAGCAGTACTTC
NA TRBD1 TRBJ2-1 TRBV9 CASSPRPPDRAHEQFF TGTGCCAGCAGCCCCCGCCCTCCGGACAGGGCGCATGAGCAGTTCTTC
NA NA TRBJ2-5 TRBV25-1 CASSDASIQETQYF TGTGCCAGCAGTGATGCTAGCATCCAAGAGACCCAGTACTTC
NA NA TRBJ1-1 TRBV5-1 CASSTRELNTEAFF TGCGCCAGCAGTACGCGGGAGCTTAACACTGAAGCTTTCTTT
NA TRBD1 TRBJ2-7 TRBV29-1 CSAQGTEINYEQYF TGCAGCGCCCAGGGGACAGAGATCAACTACGAGCAGTACTTC
NA TRBD1 TRBJ2-5 TRBV10-3 CAISRTGGSSETQYF TGTGCCATCAGTCGGACAGGGGGGAGTTCAGAGACCCAGTACTTC
NA NA TRBJ2-1 TRBV28 CASKVRSLSYNEQFF TGTGCCAGCAAGGTTAGGTCACTCTCCTACAATGAGCAGTTCTTC
NA TRBD2 TRBJ2-5 TRBV6-6 CASSKTLAGKKETQYF TGTGCCAGCAGTAAAACCCTAGCGGGGAAAAAAGAGACCCAGTACTTC
NA TRBD2 TRBJ2-5 TRBV7-9 CASSLRAGLAGRGNEQYF TGTGCCAGCAGCTTAAGGGCCGGCCTAGCGGGGAGGGGCAATGAGCAGTACTTC
NA TRBD2 TRBJ2-7 TRBV20-1 CSARDSSGRVSYEQYF TGCAGTGCTAGAGATTCTAGCGGGAGGGTCTCCTACGAGCAGTACTTC
NA TRBD2 TRBJ2-1 TRBV20-1 CSALAGGGYNEQFF TGCAGTGCACTAGCGGGAGGCGGGTACAATGAGCAGTTCTTC
few TRBD1 TRBJ2-7 TRBV28 CASSLHGTGGYEQYF TGTGCCAGCAGTTTACACGGGACAGGGGGGTACGAGCAGTACTTC
NA TRBD1 TRBJ2-7 TRBV13 CASSPDRGGHEQYF TGTGCCAGCAGCCCCGACAGGGGAGGACACGAGCAGTACTTC
NA NA TRBJ2-7 TRBV7-2 CASSLAGGHSYEQYF TGTGCCAGCAGCTTAGCGGGGGGTCACTCCTACGAGCAGTACTTC
NA NA TRBJ2-7 TRBV20-1 CSALGRMAYF TGCAGTGCTCTGGGCAGGATGGCGTACTTC
NA NA TRBJ2-3 TRBV5-1 CASSGTSTPTDTQYF TGCGCCAGCAGCGGGACCTCCACTCCCACAGATACGCAGTATTTT
NA NA TRBJ2-1 TRBV7-9 CASSLAGVSNEQFF TGTGCCAGCAGCTTAGCGGGAGTGTCCAATGAGCAGTTCTTC
NA TRBD2 TRBJ2-1 TRBV9 CASCPSGRNEQFF TGTGCCAGCTGTCCTAGCGGGAGAAATGAGCAGTTCTTC
few TRBD2 TRBJ2-5 TRBV7-6 CASSLVAGREQYF TGTGCCAGCAGCTTAGTAGCGGGGAGGGAGCAGTACTTC
few NA TRBJ1-1 TRBV20-1 CSARAVNTEAFF TGCAGTGCTAGAGCAGTTAACACTGAAGCTTTCTTT
NA TRBD1 TRBJ1-1 TRBV7-2 CASSPQTGVNAFF TGTGCCAGCAGCCCTCAGACAGGGGTAAACGCTTTCTTT
NA NA TRBJ2-7 TRBV5-8 CASSLEFGPSSSYEQYF TGTGCCAGCAGCTTGGAGTTCGGTCCTTCCTCCTCCTACGAGCAGTACTTC
many NA TRBJ2-1 TRBV7-2 CASSPRTRGYGQFF TGTGCCAGCAGCCCACGGACCCGTGGCTATGGGCAGTTCTTC
many NA TRBJ1-2 TRBV3-1 CASSLLSRENGYTF TGTGCCAGCAGCCTTCTGTCGAGAGAAAATGGCTACACCTTC
NA NA TRBJ1-2 TRBV5-1 CASSLTGPGYGYTF TGCGCCAGCAGCTTGACAGGACCTGGCTATGGCTACACCTTC
NA NA TRBJ2-7 TRBV5-1 CASSLGNYSYEQYF TGCGCCAGCAGCTTGGGGAACTACTCCTACGAGCAGTACTTC